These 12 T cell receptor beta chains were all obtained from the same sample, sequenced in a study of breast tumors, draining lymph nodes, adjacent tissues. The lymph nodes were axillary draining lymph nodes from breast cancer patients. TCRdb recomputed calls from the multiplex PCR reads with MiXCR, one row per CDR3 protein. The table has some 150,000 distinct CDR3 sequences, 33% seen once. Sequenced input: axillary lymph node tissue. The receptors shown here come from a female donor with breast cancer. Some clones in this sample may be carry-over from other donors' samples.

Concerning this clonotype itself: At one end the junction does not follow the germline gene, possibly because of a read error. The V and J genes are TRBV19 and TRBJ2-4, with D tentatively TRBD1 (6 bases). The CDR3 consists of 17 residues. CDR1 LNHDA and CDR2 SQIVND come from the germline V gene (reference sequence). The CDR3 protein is CASSAEGQPLAKNIQSF. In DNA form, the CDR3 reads TGTGCCAGTAGCGCAGAGGGACAACCCCTAGCCAAAAACATTCAGTCCTTC.

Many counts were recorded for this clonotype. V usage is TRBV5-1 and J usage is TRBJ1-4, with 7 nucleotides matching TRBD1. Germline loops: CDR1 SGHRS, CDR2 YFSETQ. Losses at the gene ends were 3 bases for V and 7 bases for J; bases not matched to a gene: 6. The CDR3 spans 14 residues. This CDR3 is CASSSQGQGEKLFF. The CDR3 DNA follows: TGCGCCAGCAGCTCACAGGGGCAGGGTGAAAAACTGTTTTTT. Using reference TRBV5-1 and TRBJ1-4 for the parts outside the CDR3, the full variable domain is KAGVTQTPRYLIKTRGQQVTLSCSPISGHRSVSWYQQTPGQGLQFLFEYFSETQRNKGNFPGRFSGRQFSNSRSEMNVSTLELGDSALYLCASSSQGQGEKLFFGSGTQLSVL.

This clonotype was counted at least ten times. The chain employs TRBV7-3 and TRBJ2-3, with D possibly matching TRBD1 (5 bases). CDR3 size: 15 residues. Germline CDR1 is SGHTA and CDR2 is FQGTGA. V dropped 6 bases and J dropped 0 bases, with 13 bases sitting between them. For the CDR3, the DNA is TGTGCCAGCAGGGCCCAGGGCCTTAGCACAGATACGCAGTATTTT. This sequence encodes CASRAQGLSTDTQYF.

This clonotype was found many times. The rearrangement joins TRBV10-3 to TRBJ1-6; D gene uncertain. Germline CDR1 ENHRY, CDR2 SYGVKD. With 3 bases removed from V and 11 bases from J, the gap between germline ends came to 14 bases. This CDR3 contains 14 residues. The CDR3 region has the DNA TGTGCCATCAGTGACCCCGTGTTATTAGCACCCCTCCACTTT. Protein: CAISDPVLLAPLHF.

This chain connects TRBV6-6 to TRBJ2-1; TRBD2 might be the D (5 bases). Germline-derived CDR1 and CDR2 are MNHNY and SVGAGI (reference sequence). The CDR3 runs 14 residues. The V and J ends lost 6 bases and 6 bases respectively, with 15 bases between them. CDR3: CASSTRRGSNEQFF. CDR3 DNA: TGTGCCAGCAGCACTCGCCGAGGGAGCAATGAGCAGTTCTTC.

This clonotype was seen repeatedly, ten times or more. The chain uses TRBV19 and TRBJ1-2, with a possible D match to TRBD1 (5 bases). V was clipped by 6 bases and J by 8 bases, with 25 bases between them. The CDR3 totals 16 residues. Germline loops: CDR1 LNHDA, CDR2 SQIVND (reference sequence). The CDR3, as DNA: TGTGCCAGTAGCCCGACCCGGGACCCCATTTCGCGGGGCTACACCTTC. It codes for CASSPTRDPISRGYTF.

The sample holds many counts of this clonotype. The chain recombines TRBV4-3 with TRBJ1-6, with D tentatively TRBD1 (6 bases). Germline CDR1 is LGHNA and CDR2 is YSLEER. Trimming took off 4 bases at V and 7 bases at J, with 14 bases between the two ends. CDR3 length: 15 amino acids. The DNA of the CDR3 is TGCGCCAGCAGCCTGGCCGGGGGGCGGAATTCACCCCTCCACTTT. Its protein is CASSLAGGRNSPLHF.

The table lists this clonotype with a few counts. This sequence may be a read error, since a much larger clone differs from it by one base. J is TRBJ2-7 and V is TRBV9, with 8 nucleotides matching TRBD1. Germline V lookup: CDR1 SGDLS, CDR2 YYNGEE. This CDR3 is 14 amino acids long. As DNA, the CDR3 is TGTGCCAGCAGCGTAGCCACAGGGGGATACGAGCAGTCCTTC. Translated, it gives CASSVATGGYEQSF.

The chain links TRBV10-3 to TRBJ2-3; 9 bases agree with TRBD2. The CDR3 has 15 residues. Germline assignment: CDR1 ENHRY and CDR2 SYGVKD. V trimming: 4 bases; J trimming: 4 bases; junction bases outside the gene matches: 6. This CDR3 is CAISGKGGGADTQYF. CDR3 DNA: TGTGCCATCAGTGGTAAGGGCGGGGGGGCAGATACGCAGTATTTT.

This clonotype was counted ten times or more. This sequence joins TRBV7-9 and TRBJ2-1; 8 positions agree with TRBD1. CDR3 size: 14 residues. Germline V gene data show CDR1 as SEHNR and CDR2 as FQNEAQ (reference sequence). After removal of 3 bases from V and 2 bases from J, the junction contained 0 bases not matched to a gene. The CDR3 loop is CASSLDRAYNEQFF. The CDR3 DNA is TGTGCCAGCAGCTTGGACAGGGCCTACAATGAGCAGTTCTTC.

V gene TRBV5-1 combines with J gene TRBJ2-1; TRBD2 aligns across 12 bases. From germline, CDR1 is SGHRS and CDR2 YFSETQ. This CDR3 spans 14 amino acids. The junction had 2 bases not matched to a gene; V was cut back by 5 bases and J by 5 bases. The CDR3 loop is CASRTSGGNNEQFF. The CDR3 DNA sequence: TGCGCCAGCAGGACTAGCGGGGGCAACAATGAGCAGTTCTTC. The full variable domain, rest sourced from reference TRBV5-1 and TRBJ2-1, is KAGVTQTPRYLIKTRGQQVTLSCSPISGHRSVSWYQQTPGQGLQFLFEYFSETQRNKGNFPGRFSGRQFSNSRSEMNVSTLELGDSALYLCASRTSGGNNEQFFGPGTRLTVL.

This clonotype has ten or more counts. The CDR3 region is CASSLALINEQFF. The CDR3 DNA follows: TGCGCCAGCAGCTTGGCCTTAATCAATGAGCAGTTCTTC. The chain recombines TRBV5-1 with TRBJ2-1; no clear D. Per the germline V gene, CDR1 is SGHRS and CDR2 is YFSETQ. CDR3 length: 13 residues. V lost 0 bases and J lost 6, with 7 bases in between.